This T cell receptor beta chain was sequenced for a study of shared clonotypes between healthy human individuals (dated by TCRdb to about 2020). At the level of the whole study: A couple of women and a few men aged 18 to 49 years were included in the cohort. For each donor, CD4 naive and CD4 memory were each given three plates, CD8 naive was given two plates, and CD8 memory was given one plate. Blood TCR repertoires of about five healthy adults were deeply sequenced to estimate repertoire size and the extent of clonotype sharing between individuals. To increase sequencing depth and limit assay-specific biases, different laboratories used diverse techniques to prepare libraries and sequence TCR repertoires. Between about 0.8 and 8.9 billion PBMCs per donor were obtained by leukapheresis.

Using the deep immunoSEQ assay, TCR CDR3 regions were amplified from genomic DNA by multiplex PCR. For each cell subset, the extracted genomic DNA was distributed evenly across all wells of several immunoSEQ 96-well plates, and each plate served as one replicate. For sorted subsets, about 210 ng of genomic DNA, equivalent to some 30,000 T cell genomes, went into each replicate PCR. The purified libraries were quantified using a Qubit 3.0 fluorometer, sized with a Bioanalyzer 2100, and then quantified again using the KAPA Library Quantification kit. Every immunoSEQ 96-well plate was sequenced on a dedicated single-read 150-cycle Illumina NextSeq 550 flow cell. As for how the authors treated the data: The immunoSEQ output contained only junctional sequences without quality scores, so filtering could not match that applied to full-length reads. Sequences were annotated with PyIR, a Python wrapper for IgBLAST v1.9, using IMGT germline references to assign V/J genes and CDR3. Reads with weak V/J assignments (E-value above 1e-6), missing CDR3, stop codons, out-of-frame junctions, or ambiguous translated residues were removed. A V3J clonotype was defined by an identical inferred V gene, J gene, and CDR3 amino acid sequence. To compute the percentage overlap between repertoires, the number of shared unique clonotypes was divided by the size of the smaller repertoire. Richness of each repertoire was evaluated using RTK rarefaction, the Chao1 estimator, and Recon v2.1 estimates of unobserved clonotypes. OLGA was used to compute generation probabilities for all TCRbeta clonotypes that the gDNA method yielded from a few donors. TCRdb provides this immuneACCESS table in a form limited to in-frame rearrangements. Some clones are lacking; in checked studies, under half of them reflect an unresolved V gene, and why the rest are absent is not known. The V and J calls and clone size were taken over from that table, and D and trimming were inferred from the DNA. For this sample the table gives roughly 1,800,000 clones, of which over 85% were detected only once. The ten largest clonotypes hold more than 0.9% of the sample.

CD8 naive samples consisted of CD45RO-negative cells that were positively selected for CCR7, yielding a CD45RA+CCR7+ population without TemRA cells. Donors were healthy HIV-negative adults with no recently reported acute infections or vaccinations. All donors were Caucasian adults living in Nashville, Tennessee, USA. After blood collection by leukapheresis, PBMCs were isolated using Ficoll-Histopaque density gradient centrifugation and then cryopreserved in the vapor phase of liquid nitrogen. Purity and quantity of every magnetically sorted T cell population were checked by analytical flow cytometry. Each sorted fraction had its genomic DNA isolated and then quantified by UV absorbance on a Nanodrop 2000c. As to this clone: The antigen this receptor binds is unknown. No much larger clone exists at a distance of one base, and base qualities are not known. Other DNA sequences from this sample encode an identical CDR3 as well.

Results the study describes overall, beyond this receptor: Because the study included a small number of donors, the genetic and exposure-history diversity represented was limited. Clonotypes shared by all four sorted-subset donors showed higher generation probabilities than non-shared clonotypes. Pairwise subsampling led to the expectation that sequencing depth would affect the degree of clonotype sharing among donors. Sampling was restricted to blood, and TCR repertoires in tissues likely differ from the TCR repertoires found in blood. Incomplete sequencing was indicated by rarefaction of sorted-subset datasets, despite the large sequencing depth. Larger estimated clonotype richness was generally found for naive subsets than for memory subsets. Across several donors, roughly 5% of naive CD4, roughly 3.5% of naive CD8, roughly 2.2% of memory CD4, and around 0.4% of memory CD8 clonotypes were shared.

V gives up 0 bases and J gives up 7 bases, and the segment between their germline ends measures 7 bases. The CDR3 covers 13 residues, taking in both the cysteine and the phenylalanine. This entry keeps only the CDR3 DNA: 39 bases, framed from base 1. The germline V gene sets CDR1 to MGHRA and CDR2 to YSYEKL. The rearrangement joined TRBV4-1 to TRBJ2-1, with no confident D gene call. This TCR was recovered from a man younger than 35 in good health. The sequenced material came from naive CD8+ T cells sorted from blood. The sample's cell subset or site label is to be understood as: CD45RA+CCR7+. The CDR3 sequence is CASSQERGNEQFF. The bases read TGCGCCAGCAGCCAAGAACGCGGAAATGAGCAGTTCTTC.